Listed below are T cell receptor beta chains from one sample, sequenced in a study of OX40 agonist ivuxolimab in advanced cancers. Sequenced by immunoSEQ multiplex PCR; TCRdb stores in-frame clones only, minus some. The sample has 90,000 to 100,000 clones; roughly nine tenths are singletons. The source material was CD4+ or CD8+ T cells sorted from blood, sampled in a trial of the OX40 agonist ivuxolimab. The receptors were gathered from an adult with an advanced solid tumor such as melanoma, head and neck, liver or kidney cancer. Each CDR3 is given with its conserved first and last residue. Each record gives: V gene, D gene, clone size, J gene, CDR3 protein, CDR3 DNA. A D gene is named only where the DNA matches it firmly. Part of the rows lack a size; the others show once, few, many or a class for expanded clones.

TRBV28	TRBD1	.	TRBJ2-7	CASRRGGPTYPYEQYF	TGTGCCAGCAGACGAGGGGGCCCGACATATCCCTACGAGCAGTACTTC
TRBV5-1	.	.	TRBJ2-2	CASSPMGLTNTGELFF	TGCGCCAGCAGCCCTATGGGACTCACGAACACCGGGGAGCTGTTTTTT
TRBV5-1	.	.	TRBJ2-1	CASSFDWDNEQFF	TGCGCCAGCAGCTTCGACTGGGACAATGAGCAGTTCTTC
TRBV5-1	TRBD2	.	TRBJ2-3	CASSLGLADTDTQYF	TGCGCCAGCAGCTTGGGACTAGCGGACACAGATACGCAGTATTTT
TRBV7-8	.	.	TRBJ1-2	CASSVDSINYGYTF	TGTGCCAGCAGCGTGGACAGCATTAACTATGGCTACACCTTC
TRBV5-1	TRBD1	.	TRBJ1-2	CASSFQGADYGYTF	TGCGCCAGCAGCTTCCAGGGGGCGGACTATGGCTACACCTTC
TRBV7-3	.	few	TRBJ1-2	CASSPRYGYTF	TGTGCCAGCAGCCCTCGGTATGGCTACACCTTC
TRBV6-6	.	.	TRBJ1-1	CASSYSGAGTEAFF	TGTGCCAGCAGTTATTCAGGGGCGGGGACTGAAGCTTTCTTT
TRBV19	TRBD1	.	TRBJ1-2	CATRDRDRKNYGYTF	TGTGCCACTCGGGACAGGGACCGTAAGAACTATGGCTACACCTTC
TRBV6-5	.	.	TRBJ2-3	CASSTPGLGTDTQYF	TGTGCCAGCAGTACACCGGGACTGGGCACAGATACGCAGTATTTT
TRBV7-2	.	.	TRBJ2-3	CASSSHQSTDTQYF	TGTGCCAGCAGCTCCCACCAGAGCACAGATACGCAGTATTTT
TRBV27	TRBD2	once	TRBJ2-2	CASSKQSGSGTGELFF	TGTGCCAGCAGCAAGCAAAGCGGGAGTGGTACCGGGGAGCTGTTTTTT
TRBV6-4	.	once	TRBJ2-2	CATRLSGITGELFF	TGTGCCACCCGCCTTAGCGGTATCACCGGGGAGCTGTTTTTT
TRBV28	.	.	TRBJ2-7	CASSLGTLTYEQYF	TGTGCCAGCAGTTTGGGGACCTTAACCTACGAGCAGTACTTC
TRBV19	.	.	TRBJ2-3	CASMATNTDTQYF	TGTGCCAGTATGGCGACTAACACAGATACGCAGTATTTT
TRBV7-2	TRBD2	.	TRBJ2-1	CASSLTAGGYNEQFF	TGTGCCAGCAGCCTAACAGCGGGAGGATATAATGAGCAGTTCTTC
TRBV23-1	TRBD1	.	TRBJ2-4	CASSTKDRDGAKNIQYF	TGCGCCAGCAGCACAAAGGACAGGGATGGAGCCAAAAACATTCAGTACTTC
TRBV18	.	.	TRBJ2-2	CASSPPGNTGELFF	TGTGCCAGCTCACCACCGGGGAACACCGGGGAGCTGTTTTTT
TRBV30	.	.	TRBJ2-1	CAFTRPNSYNEQFF	TGTGCCTTCACCAGACCGAACTCCTACAATGAGCAGTTCTTC
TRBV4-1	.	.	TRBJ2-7	CASSPEGRKSLNAYEQYF	TGCGCCAGCAGCCCCGAAGGAAGAAAGTCCTTAAATGCCTACGAGCAGTACTTC
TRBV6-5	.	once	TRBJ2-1	CASSYTISSYNEQFF	TGTGCCAGCAGTTACACGATTAGCTCCTACAATGAGCAGTTCTTC
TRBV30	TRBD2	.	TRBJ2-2	CAWGLAGTGELFF	TGTGCCTGGGGGCTAGCGGGAACCGGGGAGCTGTTTTTT
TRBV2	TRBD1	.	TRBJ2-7	CATQTGPSSEQYF	TGTGCCACGCAGACAGGGCCTTCGAGCGAGCAGTACTTC
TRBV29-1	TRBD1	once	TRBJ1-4	CSVQGARFTNEKLFF	TGCAGCGTACAGGGGGCGAGGTTTACTAATGAAAAACTGTTTTTT
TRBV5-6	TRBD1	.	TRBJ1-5	CASSPGTVTSYSNQPQHF	TGTGCCAGCAGCCCCGGGACAGTGACCAGCTATAGCAATCAGCCCCAGCATTTT
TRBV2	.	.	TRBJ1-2	CASTGGWGAGGYTF	TGTGCCAGCACCGGGGGTTGGGGGGCCGGAGGCTACACCTTC
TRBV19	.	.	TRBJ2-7	CASSSRGYEQYF	TGTGCCAGTAGCTCCAGGGGTTACGAGCAGTACTTC
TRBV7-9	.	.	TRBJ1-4	CASSREGEKLFF	TGTGCCAGCAGCCGGGAGGGCGAAAAACTGTTTTTT
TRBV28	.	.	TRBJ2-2	CASKEGWSGELFF	TGTGCCAGCAAGGAGGGCTGGAGCGGGGAGCTGTTTTTT
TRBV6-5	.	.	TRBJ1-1	CASPGQGLTEAFF	TGTGCCAGCCCCGGGCAGGGGCTTACTGAAGCTTTCTTT
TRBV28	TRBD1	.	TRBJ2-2	CASWNPGQHTGELFF	TGTGCCAGCTGGAACCCGGGACAGCACACCGGGGAGCTGTTTTTT
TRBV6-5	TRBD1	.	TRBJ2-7	CASRQGQGAYEQYF	TGTGCCAGCCGTCAGGGACAGGGGGCCTACGAGCAGTACTTC
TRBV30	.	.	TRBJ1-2	CAWKLGTYGYTF	TGTGCCTGGAAACTGGGTACCTATGGCTACACCTTC
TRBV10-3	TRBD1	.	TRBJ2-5	CAISPKIHTGQGPNSQETQYF	TGTGCCATCAGCCCCAAAATCCATACGGGACAGGGTCCTAATAGCCAAGAGACCCAGTACTTC
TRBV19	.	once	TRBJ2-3	CASSIGQSTDTQYF	TGTGCCAGTAGTATAGGGCAGAGCACAGATACGCAGTATTTT
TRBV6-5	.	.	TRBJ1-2	CASSLTASNYGYTF	TGTGCCAGCAGTCTAACAGCCTCTAACTATGGCTACACCTTC
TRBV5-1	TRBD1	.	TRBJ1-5	CASSSTGNQPQHF	TGCGCCAGCAGCTCGACAGGGAATCAGCCCCAGCATTTT
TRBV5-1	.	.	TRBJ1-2	CASSLSGTNAYGYTF	TGCGCCAGCAGCTTGTCGGGGACGAACGCCTATGGCTACACCTTC
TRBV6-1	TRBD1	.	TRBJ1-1	CASSGQGNTEAFF	TGTGCCAGCAGCGGACAGGGGAACACTGAAGCTTTCTTT
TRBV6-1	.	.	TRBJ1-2	CASSEAEWAGYYGYTF	TGTGCCAGCAGTGAAGCGGAATGGGCAGGTTACTATGGCTACACCTTC